The clone carrying this TCR beta chain showed up just a few times. Its specificity is not known. This sample is drawn from a study of response to subunit inactivated influenza vaccine. The trim removed 6 bases at V and 4 bases at J, leaving 6 bases unmatched. The CDR3 has 14 residues. CDR1 is LNHDA and CDR2 is SQIVND in the germline V gene (reference sequence). Findings and caveats of the study: Each seasonal flu vaccination may recruit only limited new T cells, authors suggested.

One entry per CDR3 protein, called by TCRdb with MiXCR from the RT-PCR reads. The table has about half a million distinct CDR3 sequences, roughly 8.2% seen once. The sequence was obtained from a man aged 50-75 years who received an inactivated influenza vaccine. This sample comprised PBMCs from blood, obtained around 25 months after vaccination. The V and J genes are TRBV19 and TRBJ2-5, with 9 bases lining up with TRBD1. The CDR3 region is CASSPGQGIETQYF. DNA for the CDR3: TGTGCCAGTAGCCCGGGACAGGGAATAGAGACCCAGTACTTC.